Below are 9 T cell receptor beta chains sequenced from a single sample in a study of OX40 agonist ivuxolimab in advanced cancers. TCRdb's table, derived via immunoSEQ multiplex PCR, lists solely in-frame clones and lacks some. The table shows under 80,000 clones, with 82% occurring only once. The source was CD4+ or CD8+ T cells sorted from blood, collected in a trial of the OX40 agonist ivuxolimab. All receptors derive from an adult with an advanced solid tumor such as melanoma, head and neck, liver or kidney cancer.

This clone was picked up one time. The chain combines TRBV6-6 with TRBJ2-3; TRBD2 matches 12 bases. The germline gives CDR1 MNHNY, CDR2 SVGAGI (reference sequence). V was clipped by 7 bases and J by 4 bases; unmatched bases: 6. The CDR3 consists of 15 residues. The CDR3 loop reads CASIPTSGRPDTQYF. As DNA, the CDR3 is TGTGCCAGCATCCCGACTAGCGGGAGACCAGATACGCAGTATTTT.

This rearrangement joins TRBV19 to TRBJ1-1; a weak D match, TRBD1 (6 bases). Germline loops: CDR1 LNHDA, CDR2 SQIVND (reference sequence). The CDR3 length is 15 residues. Trimming stripped 5 bases from V and 0 bases from J, with 13 bases between. DNA for the CDR3: TGTGCCAGTAGTGGACAGCTAAACCTGAACACTGAAGCTTTCTTT. It is translated as CASSGQLNLNTEAFF.

The gene calls are TRBV4-2 and TRBJ1-3; 9 bases agree with TRBD1. J lost 3 bases, V lost 0 bases, and 6 bases had no gene match. The germline gives CDR1 LGHNA, CDR2 YNFKEQ. This CDR3 is 17 amino acids long. The DNA for the CDR3 is TGTGCCAGCAGCCAAGATGGTGGACAGGGGAATGGAAACACCATATATTTT. Protein sequence: CASSQDGGQGNGNTIYF.

V and J are TRBV5-4 and TRBJ1-2; no clear D. This CDR3 comprises 14 residues. Germline V gene sequence: CDR1 SGHNT, CDR2 YYREEE (reference sequence). The V and J ends lost 3 bases and 2 bases respectively, with 11 bases between them. The CDR3 sequence: CASSYPGLNYGYTF. The CDR3 DNA follows: TGTGCCAGCAGCTACCCGGGATTAAACTATGGCTACACCTTC.

The chain's CDR3 is CASSVGGPNEKLFF. CDR3 DNA sequence: TGTGCCAGCAGCGTAGGGGGACCTAATGAAAAACTGTTTTTT. This sequence joins TRBV9 and TRBJ1-4; D perhaps matches TRBD1 (5 bases). The CDR3 covers 14 residues. V was shortened by 0 bases and J by 3 bases, with 6 bases between the two germline ends. CDR1 and CDR2 (germline): SGDLS, YYNGEE.

J is TRBJ2-3 and V is TRBV7-9; 7 bases match TRBD2. The ends lost 2 bases at V and 2 bases at J; junction bases unmatched: 4. Looked up from germline, CDR1 is SEHNR and CDR2 is FQNEAQ (reference sequence). This CDR3 is built from 15 residues. The DNA of the CDR3 is TGTGCCAGCAGCTTAATGGGAGGGAACACAGATACGCAGTATTTT. Translation: CASSLMGGNTDTQYF.

The V and J genes are TRBV7-2 and TRBJ2-7, with 10 bases lining up with TRBD1. CDR1 is SGHTA, CDR2 FQGNSA, per germline. The CDR3 has 17 residues. Trimming cost V 4 bases and J 2 bases; bases outside gene matches: 11. The CDR3 region has the DNA TGTGCCAGCAGCTATCCCCTCGGGACAGGGGATCCCTACGAGCAGTACTTC. Its protein product is CASSYPLGTGDPYEQYF.

The chain uses TRBV5-1 and TRBJ2-1; TRBD2 is a possible D gene (5 bases). This CDR3 spans 15 amino acids. CDR1 is SGHRS, CDR2 YFSETQ, per germline. V was pared by 0 bases and J by 4 bases, with 11 bases between. The CDR3 DNA sequence: TGCGCCAGCAGCTTGGCTAGCTCCGGATACAATGAGCAGTTCTTC. Protein: CASSLASSGYNEQFF.

The chain combines TRBV6-6 with TRBJ1-2; D call uncertain. Trimming pared 0 bases from V and 7 bases from J, leaving 6 bases between. This CDR3 contains 12 residues. The germline gives CDR1 MNHNY, CDR2 SVGAGI (reference sequence). CDR3 bases: TGTGCCAGCAGTTACTCGATGGGTGGCTACACCTTC. Its translation is CASSYSMGGYTF.